The 20 T cell receptor beta chains in this list originate from one sample, sequenced in a study of blood T cell repertoires in COVID-19 (dated by TCRdb to about 2020). Libraries were built with the immunoSEQ multiplex PCR assay. TCRdb retrieved this table from immuneACCESS and kept in-frame rearrangements only. Not all clones are present; in checked studies, unresolved V genes account for under half, and no reason is known for the remainder. The sample table contains some 59,000 clones; only one count was recorded for more than 90% of them. Jointly, the top ten make up 3.9% of the sample. Sequencing input: peripheral blood. The origin of the receptors is a man aged 45-65 years with acute or convalescent COVID-19.

The CDR3 nucleotides are TGTGCCAGCAGCTTATCGGGACAGGGGGCGCATTGGGACACTGAAGCTTTCTTT. The encoded protein is CASSLSGQGAHWDTEAFF. The chain recombines TRBV11-2 with TRBJ1-1, with 12 bases identical to TRBD1. J gave up 3 bases and V 2 bases, and 10 bases lay outside the gene matches. Per germline, CDR1 SGHAT and CDR2 FQNNGV. The CDR3 is made up of 18 amino acids.

The chain has TRBV9 and TRBJ1-2; possible D gene TRBD1, 5 bases. Trimming left V 4 bases short and J 1 base short, with 11 bases between. This CDR3 has 14 residues. Per the germline V gene, CDR1 is SGDLS and CDR2 is YYNGEE. The CDR3 coding sequence is TGTGCCAGCAGCCCCAGGGCGAATAACTATGGCTACACCTTC. Encoded protein: CASSPRANNYGYTF.

In its sample, this clone was seen once. The chain employs TRBV21-1 and TRBJ1-3; the D call in the table, TRBD1, was not verified against the DNA. TRBV21-1 is a pseudogene segment. The CDR3 totals 15 residues. The CDR3 DNA is TGTGCCAGCAGCACCCTCAGGGGGCCCGGAAACACCATATATTTT. Protein: CASSTLRGPGNTIYF.

The CDR3 sequence: CASSIDRGTKNIQYF. The CDR3 DNA sequence: TGTGCCAGTAGTATAGACAGGGGTACCAAAAACATTCAGTACTTC. This rearrangement joins TRBV19 to TRBJ2-4, with D possibly being TRBD1 (6 bases). The CDR3 consists of 15 residues. Between the trimmed V and J ends, which lost 0 bases and 2 bases, there was a span of 8 bases. Per the germline V gene, CDR1 is LNHDA and CDR2 is SQIVND (reference sequence).

This clone was observed a few times. The genes are TRBV14 and TRBJ2-7; 10 nucleotides match TRBD2. This CDR3 is 15 amino acids long. Germline values: CDR1 SGHDN, CDR2 FVKESK. The junction had 5 bases not matched to a gene; V was cut back by 4 bases and J by 2 bases. The chain's CDR3 is CASSLGLAATYEQYF. The DNA of the CDR3 is TGTGCCAGCAGCCTTGGACTAGCGGCAACCTACGAGCAGTACTTC.

J is TRBJ1-1 and V is TRBV30, with D uncertain. CDR1 and CDR2 (germline): GTSNPN, SVGIG (reference sequence). Trimming pared 3 bases from V and 1 base from J, leaving 9 bases between. The CDR3 runs to 13 residues. CDR3 in amino acids: CAWRRAGNTEAFF. The CDR3 DNA reads as TGTGCCTGGAGGAGGGCGGGGAACACTGAAGCTTTCTTT.

The genes are TRBV6-6 and TRBJ2-7; TRBD2 matches 9 bases. The CDR3 length is 20 residues. Germline V lookup: CDR1 MNHNY, CDR2 SVGAGI (reference sequence). With 6 bases clipped from V and 7 bases from J, the junction kept 28 bases outside the gene matches. The CDR3 reads CASSAKTSWGVAGESGEQYF. CDR3 nucleotides: TGTGCCAGCAGCGCTAAAACGTCGTGGGGGGTAGCGGGAGAATCGGGAGAGCAGTACTTC.

CDR3 sequence: CASRRDSPNEKLFF. CDR3 nucleotide sequence: TGCGCCAGCAGAAGGGACAGTCCTAATGAAAAACTGTTTTTT. The chain uses TRBV5-1 and TRBJ1-4, with 7 bases matching TRBD1. CDR1 is SGHRS, CDR2 YFSETQ, per germline. V lost 5 bases, J lost 3 bases, and 4 bases stayed unmatched. The CDR3 has 14 amino acids.

The genes are TRBV7-9 and TRBJ2-1; 9 bases line up with TRBD2. Germline-derived CDR1 and CDR2 are SEHNR and FQNEAQ (reference sequence). The CDR3 totals 16 residues. J was trimmed by 4 bases and V by 6 bases; bases with no gene match: 10. Here the CDR3 DNA reads TGTGCCAGCAGATTCCAGCGGGAGGAGTTGTACAATGAGCAGTTCTTC. Its translation is CASRFQREELYNEQFF.

The V gene is TRBV18, the J gene TRBJ1-3; 10 bases match TRBD1. The CDR3 is 18 residues long. V lost 1 base to trimming and J lost 3 bases; unmatched junction nucleotides: 9. In germline, CDR1 is KGHSH, CDR2 LQKENI. The CDR3 here is CASSPRRQGATNGNTIYF. In DNA, the CDR3 is TGTGCCAGCTCACCACGGAGACAGGGGGCGACGAATGGAAACACCATATATTTT.

This clone has just a few counts. J is TRBJ2-1 and V is TRBV7-2; TRBD2 aligns across 9 bases. J lost 7 bases, V lost 0 bases, and 7 bases had no gene match. Germline V gene data show CDR1 as SGHTA and CDR2 as FQGNSA. The CDR3 consists of 16 residues. The CDR3, as DNA: TGTGCCAGCAGCTTAGCGGTAGCGGGAGTAGGTAATGAGCAGTTCTTC. Translation: CASSLAVAGVGNEQFF.

The V gene is TRBV29-1, the J gene TRBJ2-1, with TRBD1 matching over 11 bases. The CDR3 extends over 15 amino acids. Germline values: CDR1 SQVTM, CDR2 ANQGSEA. The ends lost 4 bases at V and 6 bases at J; junction bases unmatched: 8. The DNA for the CDR3 is TGCAGCGTTGTTCGGACAGGGGGCTCGGGCAATGAGCAGTTCTTC. It yields the protein CSVVRTGGSGNEQFF.

This chain connects TRBV24-1 to TRBJ1-1; 9 bases agree with TRBD1. Germline V lookup: CDR1 KGHDR, CDR2 SFDVKD. The CDR3 covers 13 residues. Trimming at V came to 6 bases and at J to 4 bases, leaving 2 bases not matched to a gene. This CDR3 is CATSTGGGTEAFF. DNA for the CDR3: TGTGCCACCAGTACAGGGGGCGGCACTGAAGCTTTCTTT.

This chain joins TRBV2 and TRBJ1-3; 7 bases are a match to TRBD1. This CDR3 has 14 amino acids. V shed 11 bases, J shed 2 bases, and the junction held 9 bases outside the gene matches. Germline values: CDR1 SNHLY, CDR2 FYNNEI. In nucleotides, the CDR3 is TGTGCCGGGCGGGGACAGATGGCTGGAAACACCATATATTTT. Encoded protein: CAGRGQMAGNTIYF.

The J gene is TRBJ1-2, the V gene TRBV28; the D is unclear. Germline V gene data show CDR1 as MDHEN and CDR2 as SYDVKM. The V end lost 4 bases, the J end lost 0 bases, and 15 bases lay between the germline ends. The CDR3 extends over 16 amino acids. The DNA of the CDR3 is TGTGCCAGCAGTTCCGGGTTGGGAGGTTCTAACTATGGCTACACCTTC. It codes for CASSSGLGGSNYGYTF.

The J gene is TRBJ2-3, the V gene TRBV5-6, with 11 bases aligning to TRBD2. The CDR3 totals 15 residues. With 1 base clipped from V and 4 bases from J, the junction kept 2 bases outside the gene matches. Germline V CDR1 and CDR2: SGHDT, YYEEEE. DNA of the CDR3: TGTGCCAGCAGCTTGTTAGCGGGAGGGCCAGATACGCAGTATTTT. It is translated as CASSLLAGGPDTQYF. Filled out from reference TRBV5-6 and TRBJ2-3, the complete variable domain reads DAGVTQSPTHLIKTRGQQVTLRCSPKSGHDTVSWYQQALGQGPQFIFQYYEEEERQRGNFPDRFSGHQFPNYSSELNVNALLLGDSALYLCASSLLAGGPDTQYFGPGTRLTVL.

This clone was recorded only once. V and J are TRBV18 and TRBJ2-3; D gene unclear. Trimming removed 0 bases from V and 2 bases from J, with 6 bases in between. Germline CDR1 is KGHSH and CDR2 is LQKENI. CDR3 length: 14 amino acids. The CDR3 is CASSPPSTTDTQYF. The DNA for the CDR3 is TGTGCCAGCTCACCACCGAGCACCACAGATACGCAGTATTTT.

This clone was counted once. The chain carries TRBV19 and TRBJ1-2; weak D call: TRBD1 (6 bases). This CDR3 is 12 amino acids long. Trimming pared 4 bases from V and 7 bases from J, leaving 10 bases between. Germline assignment: CDR1 LNHDA and CDR2 SQIVND (reference sequence). CDR3 nucleotides: TGTGCCAGTAGTACCCGGACAGCTGGCTACACCTTC. This sequence encodes CASSTRTAGYTF.

The rearrangement joins TRBV9 to TRBJ1-6; D is possibly TRBD1 (6 bases). The CDR3 spans 15 residues. Germline assignment: CDR1 SGDLS and CDR2 YYNGEE. V lost 1 base and J 5 bases, leaving 10 bases between the germline ends. CDR3 region: CASSVRGGNNSPLHF. Here the CDR3 DNA reads TGTGCCAGCAGCGTAAGGGGGGGGAATAATTCACCCCTCCACTTT. Using reference TRBV9 and TRBJ1-6 for the parts outside the CDR3, the full variable domain is DSGVTQTPKHLITATGQRVTLRCSPRSGDLSVYWYQQSLDQGLQFLIQYYNGEERAKGNILERFSAQQFPDLHSELNLSSLELGDSALYFCASSVRGGNNSPLHFGNGTRLTVT.

The chain has TRBV5-4 and TRBJ2-1, with 9 bases matching TRBD2. V was clipped by 2 bases and J by 7 bases; unmatched bases: 7. Looked up from germline, CDR1 is SGHNT and CDR2 is YYREEE (reference sequence). The CDR3 contains 15 residues. The chain's CDR3 is CASSFLTSGMNEQFF. The CDR3 nucleotides are TGTGCCAGCAGCTTCCTGACTAGCGGAATGAATGAGCAGTTCTTC.